Listed here are 23 T cell receptor beta chains from one sample, sequenced in a study of cytomegalovirus exposure and HLA in healthy donors. It was with 60 Vbeta and 13 Jbeta primers that the PCR ran. Repertoires were generated with immunoSEQ multiplex PCR, while TCRdb's copy carries only in-frame clones and drops some. The sample gives some 120,000 clones, 70% to 85% of which show up once; approximately 3.7% is in the top ten. The sequencing sample was made of PBMCs. These receptors originate from a human donor in good health.

As for this clone: The junction shows a germline mismatch at one end, possibly a read error. The chain recombines TRBV7-9 with TRBJ2-4; maybe TRBD2 (5 bases). CDR1 and CDR2 from the germline V gene are SEHNR and FQNEAQ (reference sequence). The CDR3 spans 15 residues. Here the CDR3 reads CASSLAGVGKNSQYF. The DNA for the CDR3 is TGTGCCAGCAGCTTAGCGGGAGTTGGAAAAAACAGTCAGTACTTC.

The J gene is TRBJ1-2, the V gene TRBV5-1; TRBD1 might be the D (6 bases). V was cut by 0 bases and J by 4 bases, with 16 bases left in between. The length of the CDR3 is 16 residues. Germline CDR1 SGHRS, CDR2 YFSETQ. The CDR3 sequence is CASSLAGDISGYGYTF. DNA of the CDR3: TGCGCCAGCAGCTTGGCTGGGGACATTTCGGGCTATGGCTACACCTTC.

The rearrangement uses TRBV14 and TRBJ2-2; 8 nucleotides match TRBD2. Germline CDR1 SGHDN, CDR2 FVKESK. Germline trimming cut 7 bases from V and 7 bases from J; bases unmatched to any gene: 20. CDR3 length: 18 amino acids. CDR3 DNA sequence: TGTGCCAGCATCCTTAATTGGGGACGGGAGGGCCGTTACGGGGAGCTGTTTTTT. The encoded protein is CASILNWGREGRYGELFF.

The rearrangement joins TRBV5-6 to TRBJ1-3, with 9 positions matching TRBD1. The CDR3 contains 16 residues. V dropped 3 bases and J dropped 0; count of bases not matched to a gene: 4. CDR1 and CDR2 (germline): SGHDT, YYEEEE. In DNA, the CDR3 is TGTGCCAGCAGCTGGACAGGGGCCTACTCTGGAAACACCATATATTTT. Encoded protein: CASSWTGAYSGNTIYF.

This clone turned up a few times. The chain carries TRBV6-1 and TRBJ2-6; TRBD1 matches at 8 bases. The ends lost 10 bases at V and 4 bases at J; junction bases unmatched: 9. Germline V gives CDR1 MNHNS, CDR2 SASEGT. The CDR3 has 15 residues. The CDR3 loop is CATRDRPFGANVLTF. The CDR3 nucleotides are TGTGCCACCCGGGACAGGCCCTTCGGGGCCAACGTCCTGACTTTC.

This clone has only a few counts. This chain links TRBV10-1 with TRBJ1-4, with 7 bases fitting TRBD1. The V gene's germline CDR1 is WNHNN and CDR2 SYGVQD (reference sequence). There are 14 residues in the CDR3. Germline trimming cut 6 bases from V and 4 bases from J; bases unmatched to any gene: 5. CDR3 protein: CASSSGGSNEKLFF. Here the CDR3 DNA reads TGCGCCAGCAGCTCAGGGGGAAGTAATGAAAAACTGTTTTTT.

V gene TRBV14 combines with J gene TRBJ1-4; TRBD1 matches 12 bases. With 3 bases clipped from V and 7 bases from J, the junction kept 15 bases outside the gene matches. This CDR3 has 19 residues. Germline V gene data show CDR1 as SGHDN and CDR2 as FVKESK. CDR3 sequence (DNA): TGTGCCAGCAGCCAGACCGGGACAGGGGGCCTCATTGGGGGTGAAAAACTGTTTTTT. Its protein product is CASSQTGTGGLIGGEKLFF.

For the CDR3, the DNA is TGCGCCAGCAGTCGCGGGGGGGGCTACAATGAGCAGTTCTTC. Translating gives CASSRGGGYNEQFF. The rearrangement links TRBV23-1 to TRBJ2-1; 9 bases fit TRBD2. TRBV23-1 belongs to the ORF category, with a function that is uncertain. This CDR3 comprises 14 residues. Trimming at V came to 4 bases and at J to 3 bases, leaving 1 base not matched to a gene.

DNA for the CDR3: TGTGCCAGCAGATCCCGAGGGGGACCTACCGAAGCTTTCTTT. Translation: CASRSRGGPTEAFF. The gene calls are TRBV7-8 and TRBJ1-1, with D perhaps TRBD1 (6 bases). The CDR3 loop spans 14 amino acids. CDR1 and CDR2 (germline): SGHVS, FQNEAQ. The V and J ends lost 6 bases and 8 bases respectively, with 19 bases between them.

The chain employs TRBV15 and TRBJ1-6, with D tentatively TRBD1 (6 bases). V lost 2 bases to trimming and J lost 9 bases, with 14 bases between them. The CDR3 runs 15 residues. From germline, CDR1 is LNHNV and CDR2 YYDKDF (reference sequence). For the CDR3, the DNA is TGTGCCACCAGCAGACAAAGTACAGGGAGTTCACCCCTCCACTTT. Its translation: CATSRQSTGSSPLHF.

The chain has TRBV7-9 and TRBJ2-3; D unclear. The CDR3 length is 14 residues. Trimming removed 1 base at V and 8 bases at J, with 13 bases between. Germline V gives CDR1 SEHNR, CDR2 FQNEAQ (reference sequence). For the CDR3, the DNA is TGTGCCAGCAGCTTAGATGCTCTAACCGGTACGCAGTATTTT. This gives the protein CASSLDALTGTQYF.

The chain couples TRBV19 to TRBJ1-2, with TRBD1 identical over 9 bases. In germline, CDR1 is LNHDA, CDR2 SQIVND (reference sequence). V lost 2 bases, J lost 6 bases, and 7 bases stayed unmatched. The CDR3 runs 15 residues. Here the CDR3 DNA reads TGTGCCAGTAGTATAACAGGGGGCTCAGGGGATGGCTACACCTTC. This gives the protein CASSITGGSGDGYTF. Based on the CDR3 plus reference TRBV19 and TRBJ1-2, the full variable domain is DGGITQSPKYLFRKEGQNVTLSCEQNLNHDAMYWYRQDPGQGLRLIYYSQIVNDFQKGDIAEGYSVSREKKESFPLTVTSAQKNPTAFYLCASSITGGSGDGYTFGSGTRLTVV.

V and J are TRBV29-1 and TRBJ1-4; D not resolved. V lost 7 bases to trimming and J lost 5 bases, with 5 bases between them. The germline gives CDR1 SQVTM, CDR2 ANQGSEA. The CDR3 is 10 amino acids. CDR3 coding DNA: TGCAGCGCGGGAAATGAAAAACTGTTTTTT. Its translation: CSAGNEKLFF.

This clone was recorded only once. The V and J genes are TRBV6-6 and TRBJ2-3; D call uncertain. Germline V CDR1 and CDR2: MNHNY, SVGAGI (reference sequence). V was clipped by 5 bases and J by 4 bases, with 13 bases between them. The CDR3 has 14 amino acids. For the CDR3, the DNA is TGTGCCAGCAGTGACCTGAGGAGCCCAGATACGCAGTATTTT. It encodes CASSDLRSPDTQYF.

This rearrangement joins TRBV5-1 to TRBJ2-1, with D possibly TRBD1 on 5 matching bases. Per the germline V gene, CDR1 is SGHRS and CDR2 is YFSETQ. The CDR3 totals 17 residues. V was shortened by 0 bases and J by 0 bases, with 13 bases between the two germline ends. CDR3 in amino acids: CASSLGQRSSSYNEQFF. The CDR3 DNA follows: TGCGCCAGCAGCTTGGGACAGCGTTCGAGCTCCTACAATGAGCAGTTCTTC.

This sequence joins TRBV9 and TRBJ1-2; weak D call: TRBD1 (6 bases). Germline V gene data show CDR1 as SGDLS and CDR2 as YYNGEE. With 4 bases removed from V and 6 bases from J, the gap between germline ends came to 19 bases. This CDR3 comprises 15 residues. In nucleotides, the CDR3 is TGTGCCAGCAGCAAGCGGGGGGGGGCGCCGGATGGCTACACCTTC. It encodes CASSKRGGAPDGYTF.

The chain joins TRBV9 to TRBJ2-5; TRBD2 agrees at 7 bases. CDR3 length: 16 residues. With 0 bases clipped from V and 2 bases from J, the junction kept 7 bases outside the gene matches. Germline values: CDR1 SGDLS, CDR2 YYNGEE. Here the CDR3 DNA reads TGTGCCAGCAGCGTAGGTGGAGGGAGGGGACAAGAGACCCAGTACTTC. Residues: CASSVGGGRGQETQYF.

The chain recombines TRBV4-1 with TRBJ1-5; D gene unclear. Per germline, CDR1 MGHRA and CDR2 YSYEKL. The CDR3 is 13 residues long. Trimming shortened V by 4 bases and J by 7 bases, and 11 bases separated the two germline ends. For the CDR3, the DNA is TGCGCCAGCAGCCGGAACGCGGGCCAGCCCCAGCATTTT. Amino acid sequence: CASSRNAGQPQHF.

V gene TRBV5-4 combines with J gene TRBJ2-1; 9 nucleotides line up with TRBD1. The V gene end was trimmed by 5 bases and the J gene end by 8 bases; junction bases not matched to a gene: 8. The CDR3 consists of 14 residues. Germline V gene data show CDR1 as SGHNT and CDR2 as YYREEE (reference sequence). In DNA form, the CDR3 reads TGTGCCAGCAGACTGGACAGGGGTCGCGATGAGCAGTTCTTC. Its translation: CASRLDRGRDEQFF.

J is TRBJ1-5 and V is TRBV6-1; a possible D gene is TRBD1 (5 bases). CDR1 and CDR2 from the germline V gene are MNHNS and SASEGT. Trimming removed 3 bases from V and 0 bases from J, with 18 bases in between. CDR3 size: 18 residues. In nucleotides, the CDR3 is TGTGCCAGCAGTGAGGCAGGGCGGTTGACTTATAGCAATCAGCCCCAGCATTTT. Translating it yields CASSEAGRLTYSNQPQHF.

DNA of the CDR3: TGTGCCAGCTCACCAGTTAGGACAACGAAGAGTTACGAGCAGTACTTC. Encoded protein: CASSPVRTTKSYEQYF. V gene TRBV18 combines with J gene TRBJ2-7, with a tentative D call TRBD1 (5 bases). CDR1 and CDR2 from the germline V gene are KGHSH and LQKENI. CDR3 length: 16 amino acids. V shed 2 bases and J shed 4 bases, with 18 bases lying between them.

V usage is TRBV7-8 and J usage is TRBJ2-2, with D perhaps TRBD1 (6 bases). Looked up from germline, CDR1 is SGHVS and CDR2 is FQNEAQ. V was pared by 4 bases and J by 3 bases, with 21 bases between. This CDR3 has 18 residues. In nucleotides, the CDR3 is TGTGCCAGCAGCTACCCCCGGGACACCAAAGGGGACACCGGGGAGCTGTTTTTT. It translates to CASSYPRDTKGDTGELFF. The full variable domain, in which reference TRBV7-8 and TRBJ2-2 provide the parts outside the CDR3, is GAGVSQSPRYKVAKRGQDVALRCDPISGHVSLFWYQQALGQGPEFLTYFQNEAQLDKSGLPSDRFFAERPEGSVSTLKIQRTQQEDSAVYLCASSYPRDTKGDTGELFFGEGSRLTVL.

V and J are TRBV4-1 and TRBJ2-3; the D gene is possibly TRBD1 (7 bases). The length of the CDR3 is 19 residues. With 2 bases removed from V and 0 bases from J, the gap between germline ends came to 21 bases. The V gene's germline CDR1 is MGHRA and CDR2 YSYEKL. DNA for the CDR3: TGCGCCAGCAGCCAATCCCTGACAGGGAGGATTACTAGCACAGATACGCAGTATTTT. Translating it yields CASSQSLTGRITSTDTQYF.